This TCR beta chain was sequenced during a study of blood T cell repertoires in COVID-19 (dated by TCRdb to the early 2020s). Concerning the study at large: Collaborator samples came from the United States, Italy and Spain and covered acute and convalescent phases of COVID-19. The material from the prospective study consisted of cDNA or gDNA derived from T cells, B-cell-depleted T cells, or PBMCs. The dataset comprised deeply sampled blood TCRbeta repertoires from subjects exposed to, actively infected with, or recovered from COVID-19. A freely available public database, intended as a resource for researchers studying the immune response to SARS-CoV-2, is where the repertoires were released. Samples came from the ongoing ImmuneRACE study (first 160 participants) plus 1,254 subjects from 6 global collaborators. Sample metadata almost always included a de-identified subject ID, COVID-19 status, age in years and sex. Where available, HLA class I and class II types were obtained from metadata supplied by the sample provider rather than from assay-based typing.

CDR1 and CDR2 (LNHNV, YYDKDF) derive from the germline V gene (reference sequence). CDR3 length: 16 amino acids, cysteine to phenylalanine. Solely the CDR3 DNA is kept, with 48 bases framed from the first base. For this chain, trimming is 3 bases at the V end and 0 bases at the J end, and the number of junction bases without a gene match is 5. Whole blood was collected in K2EDTA tubes by collaborating institutions according to the institutions' own protocols. For TCRbeta analysis, collaborators shipped samples in one of three forms: frozen whole blood, isolated PBMCs, or DNA extracted from either of those sample types. About this clone itself: The antigen it recognizes is unknown. Base qualities were left out, and no much larger clone turns up one base away.

The immunoSEQ Assay, a bias-controlled multiplex PCR, was used to amplify TCRbeta CDR3 regions from genomic DNA. Under the source paper's analysis protocol: The number of nucleated cells in each sample was estimated by amplification of reference gene primers within the assay. Sequence reads were collapsed and filtered to measure the absolute abundance of every unique TCRbeta CDR3 rearrangement. For each sample, productive Simpson clonality was calculated as the square root of Simpson's diversity index across productive rearrangements. Not all clones reach the TCRdb copy of this immuneACCESS table, which keeps in-frame sequences only. Checked studies attribute under half of the gap to unresolved V genes and leave the rest unexplained. The V and J calls and clone size were taken over from that table, and D and trimming were inferred from the DNA. For this sample the table gives over 95,000 clones, of which about 87% were detected only once. Approximately 4.4% of the sample comes from the top ten.

Study-wide findings and limitations: The amount of clinical and demographic metadata varied by source and participant and was provided uncurated.

The rearranged chain carries TRBV15 and TRBJ2-1; TRBD2 lines up with 7 middle nucleotides. The clonotype comes from a woman aged 45-65 years with acute or convalescent COVID-19. Sequenced input: peripheral blood. CDR3 reads: CATSSPPSGSYNEQFF. In nucleotide form, the sequence is TGTGCCACCAGCAGCCCACCTAGCGGCTCCTACAATGAGCAGTTCTTC.